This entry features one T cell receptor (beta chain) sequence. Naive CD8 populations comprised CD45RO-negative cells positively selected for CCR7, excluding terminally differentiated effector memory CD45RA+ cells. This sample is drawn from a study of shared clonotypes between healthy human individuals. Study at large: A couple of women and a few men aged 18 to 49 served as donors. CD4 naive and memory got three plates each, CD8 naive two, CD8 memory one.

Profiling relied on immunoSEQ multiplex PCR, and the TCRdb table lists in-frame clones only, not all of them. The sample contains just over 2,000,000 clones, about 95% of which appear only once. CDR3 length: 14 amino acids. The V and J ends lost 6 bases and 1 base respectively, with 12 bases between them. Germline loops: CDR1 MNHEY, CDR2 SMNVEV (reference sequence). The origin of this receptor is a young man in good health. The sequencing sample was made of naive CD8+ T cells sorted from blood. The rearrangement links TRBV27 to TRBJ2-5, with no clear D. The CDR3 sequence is CASRLLESQETQYF. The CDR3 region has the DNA TGTGCCAGCAGGTTACTGGAGTCCCAAGAGACCCAGTACTTC.